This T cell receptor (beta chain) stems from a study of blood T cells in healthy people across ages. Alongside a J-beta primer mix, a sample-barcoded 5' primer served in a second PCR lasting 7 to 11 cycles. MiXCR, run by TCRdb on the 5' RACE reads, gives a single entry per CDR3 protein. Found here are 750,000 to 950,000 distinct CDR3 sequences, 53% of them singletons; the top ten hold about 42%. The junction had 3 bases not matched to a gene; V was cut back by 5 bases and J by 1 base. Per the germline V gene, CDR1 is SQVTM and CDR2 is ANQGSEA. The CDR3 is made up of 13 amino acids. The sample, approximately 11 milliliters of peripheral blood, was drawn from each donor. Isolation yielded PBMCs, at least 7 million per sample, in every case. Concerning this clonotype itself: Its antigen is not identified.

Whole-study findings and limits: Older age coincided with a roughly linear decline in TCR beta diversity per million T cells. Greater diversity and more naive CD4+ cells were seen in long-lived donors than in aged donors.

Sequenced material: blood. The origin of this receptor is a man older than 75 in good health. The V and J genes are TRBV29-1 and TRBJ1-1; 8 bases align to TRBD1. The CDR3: CSVRQGRNTEAFF. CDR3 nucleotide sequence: TGCAGCGTTAGACAGGGGAGGAACACTGAAGCTTTCTTT.